A selection of T cell receptor beta chains follows, all from one sample in a study of regulatory T cells in long-lasting Graves disease. MiXCR was run by TCRdb on the multiplex PCR reads, yielding one entry per CDR3 protein. This table has about 470,000 distinct CDR3 sequences, about a fifth appearing once. The sample here was peripheral blood mononuclear cells (PBMCs), taken when the disease was refractory, from a patient treated with antithyroid drugs. The receptor set was obtained from a female donor with Graves disease. CDR3s include the opening cysteine and the closing phenylalanine or tryptophan. A D gene is named only where the DNA matches it firmly. Clone sizes are given selectively: once, few, many, or a class where the clone is expanded.

clone_size j_call d_call v_call cdr3_nt cdr3_aa
few TRBJ1-2 . TRBV13 TGTGCCAGCAGCTCAGTTTCCGAATACGGGACCTCCGATGGGACTAATGGCTACACCTTC CASSSVSEYGTSDGTNGYTF
. TRBJ2-5 . TRBV15 TGTGCCACCAGCAGAGATGGGGGCGGGTCGGAGACCCAGTACTTC CATSRDGGGSETQYF
. TRBJ2-7 . TRBV5-4 TGTGCCAGCAGCCCGGACACCCTTAGGAACGAGCAGTACTTC CASSPDTLRNEQYF
many TRBJ1-5 . TRBV28 TGTGCCAGCAGTTCAGGGGATAGTTATCAGCCCCAGCATTTT CASSSGDSYQPQHF
many TRBJ2-5 . TRBV28 TGTGCCAGCAGTTTACGTTGGATAGAACAAGAGACCCAGTACTTC CASSLRWIEQETQYF
few TRBJ2-1 TRBD2 TRBV7-2 TGTGCCAGCAGCTTAGTGCAGGGAGCGGGGGAGCAGTTCTTC CASSLVQGAGEQFF
. TRBJ2-2 . TRBV19 TGTGCCAGTAGTATTGGAGTACTCACCGGGGAGCTGTTTTTT CASSIGVLTGELFF
many TRBJ1-5 TRBD1 TRBV12-3/TRBV12-4 TGTGCCAGCAGTGTCGACAGGGATCAGCCCCAGCATTTT CASSVDRDQPQHF
many TRBJ1-2 TRBD1 TRBV6-1 TGTGCCAGCAGTGCCGTTTACAGGGGTGGCTACACCTTC CASSAVYRGGYTF
few TRBJ1-4 . TRBV19 TGTGCCAGTACCAGCCCACCGGGAGTCGAAAAACTGTTTTTT CASTSPPGVEKLFF
few TRBJ2-7 TRBD2 TRBV12-3/TRBV12-4 TGTGCCAGCAGAAAGGGCACGGCGAAGCCGCGATTAACGGGAGGCCCCCGAGAGCAGTACTTC CASRKGTAKPRLTGGPREQYF
many TRBJ2-7 . TRBV20-1 TGCAGTGCTAGGTCGCAGGGACAACACTACGAGCAGTACTTC CSARSQGQHYEQYF
many TRBJ1-2 TRBD1 TRBV24-1 TGTGCCACCAGTTCCAAACAGGGGGCGATCGGTGGCTACACCTTC CATSSKQGAIGGYTF
many TRBJ1-4 TRBD1 TRBV29-1 TGCAGCGTTGAGGCAGGGGGTGACGAAAAACTGTTTTTT CSVEAGGDEKLFF
. TRBJ1-6 TRBD1 TRBV20-1 TGCAGTGCTAGAGGGGGACAGAATAATTCACCCCTCCACTTT CSARGGQNNSPLHF
few TRBJ2-6 . TRBV15 TGTGCCGCCGCCGACTCTGGGGCCAACGTCCTGACTTTC CAAADSGANVLTF
few TRBJ2-1 . TRBV27 TGTGCCAGCAGTAGTGGGCCCTCCTACAATGAGCAGTTCTTC CASSSGPSYNEQFF
many TRBJ2-6 . TRBV6-1 TGTGCCAGCAGCAGCCCCGGTTGGTCTGGGGCCAACGTCCTGACTTTC CASSSPGWSGANVLTF
few TRBJ2-5 . TRBV7-9 TGTGCCAGCAGCTTAGGAGCGGCAACAGAGACCCAGTACTTC CASSLGAATETQYF
. TRBJ2-6 . TRBV2 TGTGCCAGCAGCTCCCCGGTTCTAGCTACTGGGGCCAACGTCCTGACTTTC CASSSPVLATGANVLTF
. TRBJ1-5 TRBD1 TRBV19 TGTGCCAGTAGTGTATTACAGGGGCCTAGCAATCAGCCCCAGCATTTT CASSVLQGPSNQPQHF
many TRBJ2-7 TRBD1 TRBV28 TGTGCCAGCAGTTTATTCCTCCCCGGGACAGGAAGCATTGAGCAGTACTTC CASSLFLPGTGSIEQYF
few TRBJ2-2 . TRBV4-3 TGCGCCAGCAGCCAAGAAATCGGGCTAGCTGCGAACACCGGGGAGCTGTTTTTT CASSQEIGLAANTGELFF
many TRBJ1-6 . TRBV6-2/TRBV6-3 TGTGCCAGCAGCAGGGTATTAGGGAATTCACCCCTCCACTTT CASSRVLGNSPLHF
. TRBJ1-1 . TRBV3-1 TGTGCCAGCAGCCGACAGCTTATGAACACTGAAGCTTTCTTT CASSRQLMNTEAFF
. TRBJ1-4 TRBD1 TRBV3-1 TGTGCCAGCAGCCAAGATCGAGAGGGGGCGGGTGAAAAACTGTTTTTT CASSQDREGAGEKLFF
. TRBJ2-5 . TRBV18 TGTGCCACCGGCGTGGGAGAAGAGACCCAGTACTTC CATGVGEETQYF
few TRBJ2-2 . TRBV7-8 TGTGCCAGCAGCCCTCAGGGGGCGGGGGCCGGGGAGCTGTTTTTT CASSPQGAGAGELFF
many TRBJ1-2 . TRBV20-1 TGCAGTGCCGGCGCATTCCGCTATGGCTACACCTTC CSAGAFRYGYTF
many TRBJ1-2 TRBD1 TRBV20-1 TGCAGTGCTAGAAAGGGACAGGGGGACTATGGCTACACCTTC CSARKGQGDYGYTF
. TRBJ1-2 . TRBV3-1 TGTGCCAGCAGCCAAGGTGGAGGGGGCTACACCTTC CASSQGGGGYTF
few TRBJ1-1 TRBD1 TRBV6-2/TRBV6-3 TGTGCCAGCAGCAAGACGCGACAGGGGGACACTGAAGCTTTCTTT CASSKTRQGDTEAFF